One and the same sample provided the 19 T cell receptor beta chains below, sequenced in a study of a mutant IDH1 vaccine in newly diagnosed glioma. Data came from immunoSEQ multiplex PCR; TCRdb stores just in-frame clones and leaves some out. The sample holds over 35,000 clones, roughly 79% seen once. Time point denoted: week 23, last vaccination. Every vaccination contained 300 ug of the mutant IDH1 20-mer peptide and was paired with topical imiquimod. Antigens for these TCRs are unknown. Material: PBMCs, obtained from a glioma patient whose treatment included an IDH1 peptide vaccine. These receptors came from a man aged 35 to 55 with glioma.

The J gene is TRBJ2-2, the V gene TRBV28; D assignment may be TRBD1 or TRBD2 (5 bases each). Deletions cut 4 bases from V and 7 bases from J, with 16 bases between. From germline, CDR1 is MDHEN and CDR2 SYDVKM. The CDR3 has 15 amino acids. CDR3 in amino acids: CASSSPSSGHGELFF. As DNA, the CDR3 is TGTGCCAGCAGTTCCCCTTCATCGGGGCACGGGGAGCTGTTTTTT. Complete variable domain (other parts from reference TRBV28 and TRBJ2-2): DVKVTQSSRYLVKRTGEKVFLECVQDMDHENMFWYRQDPGLGLRLIYFSYDVKMKEKGDIPEGYSVSREKKERFSLILESASTNQTSMYLCASSSPSSGHGELFFGEGSRLTVL.

The chain joins TRBV4-1 to TRBJ1-2; 7 positions match TRBD1. Germline CDR1 and CDR2: MGHRA and YSYEKL. J lost 8 bases, V lost 1 base, and 7 bases had no gene match. The CDR3 sequence is 14 residues long. The DNA for the CDR3 is TGCGCCAGCAGCCAAGCACCCGAGGACAGGGGCTACACCTTC. It translates to CASSQAPEDRGYTF.

The CDR3 sequence is CASQGDRNTGELFF. DNA for the CDR3: TGCGCCAGCCAGGGGGACAGAAACACCGGGGAGCTGTTTTTT. The V call is TRBV5-1, the J call TRBJ2-2, with 7 bases identical to TRBD1. J gave up 2 bases and V 7 bases, and 5 bases lay outside the gene matches. Looked up from germline, CDR1 is SGHRS and CDR2 is YFSETQ. The CDR3 runs to 14 residues.

This chain links TRBV10-3 with TRBJ2-7, with 11 bases aligning to TRBD1. The CDR3 runs 15 residues. The ends lost 4 bases at V and 1 base at J; junction bases unmatched: 3. The germline CDR1 and CDR2 sequences are ENHRY and SYGVKD. For the CDR3, the DNA is TGTGCCATCAGTGGACGGGACAGGGGGTCCTACGAGCAGTACTTC. This encodes CAISGRDRGSYEQYF.

The chain recombines TRBV5-8 with TRBJ2-5, with 10 bases matching TRBD1. J was trimmed by 1 base and V by 4 bases; bases with no gene match: 10. The CDR3 has 17 residues. The germline CDR1 and CDR2 sequences are SGHTS and YDEGEE. Here the CDR3 reads CASSRGQGVFVQETQYF. The CDR3 bases are TGTGCCAGCAGCCGCGGACAGGGGGTTTTCGTCCAAGAGACCCAGTACTTC.

This clone was recorded only once. The gene calls are TRBV29-1 and TRBJ2-3; a weak D match, TRBD2 (6 bases). Germline CDR1 is SQVTM and CDR2 is ANQGSEA. The CDR3 sequence is 15 residues long. Trimming took 5 bases from V and 2 from J, leaving 17 bases between them. CDR3 in DNA: TGCAGCGTTCCCGGTGGGGGGACTTCCACAGATACGCAGTATTTT. Encoded protein: CSVPGGGTSTDTQYF.

This clone appeared a single time. The chain links TRBV7-9 to TRBJ2-6; a possible D gene is TRBD1 (5 bases). The germline V gene has CDR1 SEHNR and CDR2 FQNEAQ (reference sequence). The V gene lost 1 base and the J gene lost 0 bases, with 16 bases spanning the gap. The CDR3 is 19 residues long. The CDR3 region has the DNA TGTGCCAGCAGCTTAGAACCGTGGGGCCCCCGCTCTGGGGCCAACGTCCTGACTTTC. It yields the protein CASSLEPWGPRSGANVLTF.

The chain links TRBV28 to TRBJ2-1; D remains unclear. Germline V CDR1 and CDR2: MDHEN, SYDVKM. V lost 8 bases to trimming and J lost 0 bases, with 5 bases between them. The CDR3 consists of 12 residues. For the CDR3, the DNA is TGTGCCAGCCTGAACTCCTACAATGAGCAGTTCTTC. It encodes CASLNSYNEQFF.

This sequence joins TRBV28 and TRBJ1-2; D may be TRBD1 (5 bases). The CDR3 spans 15 residues. V shed 6 bases and J shed 7 bases, with 21 bases lying between them. CDR1 and CDR2 (germline): MDHEN, SYDVKM. The CDR3 is CASRFLRGKRGGYTF. The CDR3 region has the DNA TGTGCCAGCAGGTTTCTTAGAGGGAAAAGGGGTGGCTACACCTTC.

DNA for the CDR3: TGTGCCAGCAGCCTCCTAAACGGTGGGTATGAGCAGTTCTTC. This translates into CASSLLNGGYEQFF. This chain connects TRBV14 to TRBJ2-1; D not resolved. The CDR3 extends over 14 amino acids. With 4 bases removed from V and 8 bases from J, the gap between germline ends came to 15 bases. CDR1 and CDR2 (germline): SGHDN, FVKESK.

The chain combines TRBV7-3 with TRBJ2-7; D not certain. This CDR3 has 13 amino acids. Deletions cut 5 bases from V and 0 bases from J, with 8 bases between. From germline, CDR1 is SGHTA and CDR2 FQGTGA. Here the CDR3 reads CASSPDASYEQYF. The CDR3, as DNA: TGTGCCAGCAGCCCTGACGCCTCCTACGAGCAGTACTTC.

Only one count was recorded for this clone. This chain uses TRBV11-2 with TRBJ2-1; D gene uncertain. Germline CDR1 reads SGHAT; CDR2 reads FQNNGV. With 5 bases removed from V and 5 bases from J, the gap between germline ends came to 7 bases. CDR3 length: 12 amino acids. This chain's CDR3 is CASSGGNNEQFF. In DNA, the CDR3 is TGTGCCAGCAGCGGCGGTAACAATGAGCAGTTCTTC.

The chain joins TRBV18 to TRBJ1-5; no definite D call. Looked up from germline, CDR1 is KGHSH and CDR2 is LQKENI. Trimming stripped 4 bases from V and 5 bases from J, with 12 bases between. This CDR3 comprises 14 residues. The CDR3 region has the DNA TGTGCCAGCTCACTAACAGTCGGGGATCAGCCCCAGCATTTT. Translated, it gives CASSLTVGDQPQHF.

This chain uses TRBV5-4 with TRBJ1-2, with TRBD1 matching 7 bases. Trimming cost V 4 bases and J 2 bases; bases outside gene matches: 8. The CDR3 has 15 amino acids. Per germline, CDR1 SGHNT and CDR2 YYREEE (reference sequence). The CDR3, as DNA: TGTGCCAGCAGCCCCTACAGGACAGGAAACTATGGCTACACCTTC. The encoded protein is CASSPYRTGNYGYTF.

The rearrangement uses TRBV10-1 and TRBJ2-7; D remains ambiguous. This CDR3 contains 16 residues. V dropped 4 bases and J dropped 3 bases, with 19 bases sitting between them. Germline CDR1 and CDR2: WNHNN and SYGVQD (reference sequence). This CDR3 is CASSGMTLDSNYEQYF. The CDR3 DNA reads as TGCGCCAGCAGTGGTATGACTTTAGACTCAAACTACGAGCAGTACTTC.

Only a few counts were recorded for this clone. The chain recombines TRBV5-4 with TRBJ2-7, with D tentatively TRBD2 (7 bases). The CDR3 contains 15 residues. V lost 0 bases and J lost 2, with 12 bases in between. Germline V gene lookup returns CDR1 SGHNT and CDR2 YYREEE (reference sequence). The CDR3 DNA sequence: TGTGCCAGCAGCTTGGGGGGGGGCGCTACCTACGAGCAGTACTTC. Translation gives CASSLGGGATYEQYF.

The chain recombines TRBV9 with TRBJ1-3; weak D call: TRBD1 (5 bases). Trimming cost V 2 bases and J 0 bases, with 9 bases left between them. The CDR3 is made up of 15 amino acids. Germline V lookup: CDR1 SGDLS, CDR2 YYNGEE. The CDR3 nucleotides read TGTGCCAGCAGCGTGACAGCCGTCTCTGGAAACACCATATATTTT. It encodes CASSVTAVSGNTIYF. The full variable domain, in which reference TRBV9 and TRBJ1-3 provide the parts outside the CDR3, is DSGVTQTPKHLITATGQRVTLRCSPRSGDLSVYWYQQSLDQGLQFLIQYYNGEERAKGNILERFSAQQFPDLHSELNLSSLELGDSALYFCASSVTAVSGNTIYFGEGSWLTVV.

J is TRBJ1-5 and V is TRBV30, with TRBD1 as a possible D gene (6 bases). V gave up 0 bases and J gave up 11 bases, with 17 bases separating them. The V gene's germline CDR1 is GTSNPN and CDR2 SVGIG (reference sequence). The CDR3 is 14 amino acids. This CDR3 reads CAWSVRGQRSAQHF. CDR3 bases: TGTGCCTGGAGTGTACGGGGACAACGATCAGCCCAGCATTTT.

The gene calls are TRBV28 and TRBJ2-1; D ambiguous. Germline V CDR1 and CDR2: MDHEN, SYDVKM. The CDR3 has 13 residues. V was cut by 5 bases and J by 8 bases, with 13 bases left in between. The CDR3 DNA reads TGTGCCAGCAGTGGAACCTATACAGATGAGCAGTTCTTC. Protein: CASSGTYTDEQFF.